Here is one T cell receptor beta chain with its context. The CDR3 length is 15 residues. Trimming stripped 3 bases from V and 0 bases from J, with 11 bases between. Germline CDR1 and CDR2: MGHRA and YSYEKL. Per the study methods: Nucleated cell counts were estimated from reference gene primer amplification. Sequenced by immunoSEQ multiplex PCR; TCRdb stores in-frame clones only, minus some. That table gives V, J and clone size, and the DNA gave D and trimming. The repertoire holds tens of thousands of clones, with around nine tenths as singletons. This entry is derived from a study of blood T cell repertoires in COVID-19.

The source of this sequence is a man between 65 and 85 years old with active or convalescent COVID-19. The chain is built from TRBV4-1 and TRBJ1-2; D is perhaps TRBD1 (6 bases). Sequencing was carried out using peripheral blood. CDR3 sequence (DNA): TGCGCCAGCAGCCAGCTGACAGGAGCTAACTATGGCTACACCTTC. Its protein product is CASSQLTGANYGYTF.